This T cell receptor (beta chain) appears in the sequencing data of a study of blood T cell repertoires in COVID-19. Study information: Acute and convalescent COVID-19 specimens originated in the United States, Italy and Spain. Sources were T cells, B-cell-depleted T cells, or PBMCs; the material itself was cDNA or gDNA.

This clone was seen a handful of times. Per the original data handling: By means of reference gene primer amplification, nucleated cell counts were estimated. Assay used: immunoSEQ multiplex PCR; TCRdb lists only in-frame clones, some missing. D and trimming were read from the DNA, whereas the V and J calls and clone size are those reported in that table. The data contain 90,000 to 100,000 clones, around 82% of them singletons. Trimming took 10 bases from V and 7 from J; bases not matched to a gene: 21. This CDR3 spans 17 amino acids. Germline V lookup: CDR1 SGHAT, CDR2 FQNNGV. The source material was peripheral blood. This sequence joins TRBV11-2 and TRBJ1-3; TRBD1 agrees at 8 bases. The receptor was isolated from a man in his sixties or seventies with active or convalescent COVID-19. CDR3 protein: CATAEQKGQGKGNTIYF. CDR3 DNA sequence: TGTGCCACCGCCGAACAAAAAGGACAGGGCAAGGGGAACACCATATATTTT.